A selection of T cell receptor beta chains follows, all from one sample in a study of T cells in Graves' hyperthyroidism and ophthalmopathy. MiXCR was run by TCRdb on the multiplex PCR reads, yielding one entry per CDR3 protein. This sample has hundreds of thousands of distinct CDR3 sequences, with about 17% found just once. The sample was blood. Receptor source: a woman aged 50 to 60 with Graves' hyperthyroidism that later progressed to Graves' ophthalmopathy. The CDR3 runs from the conserved cysteine through the conserved F or W. The D gene is left open where the match is weak. Size is stated for part of the rows, as once, few or many counts, or as a class when the clone is expanded.

v_call	d_call	clone_size	cdr3_length	j_call	cdr3_aa	cdr3_nt
TRBV7-6	-	-	13	TRBJ2-7	CASGLDGSYEQYF	TGTGCCAGCGGCTTGGACGGATCCTACGAGCAGTACTTC
TRBV5-1	TRBD1	few	17	TRBJ2-1	CASSFPPTGDSYNEQFF	TGCGCCAGCAGCTTCCCGCCGACAGGGGACTCCTACAATGAGCAGTTCTTC
TRBV30	-	many	14	TRBJ1-2	CAWSKQRTNYGYTF	TGTGCCTGGAGTAAACAGCGGACAAACTATGGCTACACCTTC
TRBV20-1	TRBD2	many	15	TRBJ2-1	CSASQRRGALDEQFF	TGCAGTGCTAGTCAAAGGCGGGGGGCCCTCGATGAGCAGTTCTTC
TRBV11-2	TRBD2	many	15	TRBJ2-3	CASSLGTSGTDTQYF	TGTGCCAGCAGCTTAGGAACTAGCGGCACAGATACGCAGTATTTT
TRBV10-3	TRBD1	-	15	TRBJ2-7	CAISDVPDRAFEQYF	TGTGCCATCAGTGATGTGCCCGACAGGGCTTTCGAGCAGTACTTC
TRBV30	TRBD1	-	13	TRBJ1-2	CAAGTGVRYGYTF	TGTGCAGCCGGGACAGGGGTTAGGTATGGCTACACCTTC
TRBV9	-	few	15	TRBJ1-2	CASSVDLGFNYGYTF	TGTGCCAGCAGCGTAGATCTCGGATTTAACTATGGCTACACCTTC
TRBV18	-	many	12	TRBJ2-1	CASSPTDHEQFF	TGTGCCAGCTCACCGACTGACCATGAGCAGTTCTTC
TRBV11-2	-	few	14	TRBJ2-4	CASSLGLGGNIQYF	TGTGCCAGCAGCTTAGGTTTAGGCGGAAACATTCAGTACTTC
TRBV30	TRBD1	many	13	TRBJ2-3	CASRDRFTDTQYF	TGTGCCTCCCGGGACAGGTTCACAGATACGCAGTATTTT